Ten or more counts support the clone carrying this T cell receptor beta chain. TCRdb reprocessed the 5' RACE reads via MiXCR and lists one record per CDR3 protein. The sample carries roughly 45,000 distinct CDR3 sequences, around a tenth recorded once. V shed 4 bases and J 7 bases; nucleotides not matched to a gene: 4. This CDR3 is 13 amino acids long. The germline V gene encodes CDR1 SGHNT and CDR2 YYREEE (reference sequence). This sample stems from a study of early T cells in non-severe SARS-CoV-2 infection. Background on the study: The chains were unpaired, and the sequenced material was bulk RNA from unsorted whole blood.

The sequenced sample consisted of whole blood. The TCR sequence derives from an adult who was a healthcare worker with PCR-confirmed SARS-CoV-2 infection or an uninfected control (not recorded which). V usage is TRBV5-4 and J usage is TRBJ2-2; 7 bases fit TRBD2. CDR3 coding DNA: TGTGCCAGCAGCCCGCGGGAGTACGGGGAGCTGTTTTTT. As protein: CASSPREYGELFF.